This T cell receptor (beta chain) stems from a study of T cell responses to AZD1222 COVID-19 vaccine. The study, taken as a whole, reports: Two doses of AZD1222 preceded a rise in Spike-specific TCR breadth and depth. At study baseline, merely several AZD1222 recipients were seropositive. Donors were chiefly white British, with a greater number of females, and clonal diversity was perhaps underestimated. Close to half of all spike-specific TCRs reportedly target regions of the variants that are unmutated.

The CDR3 runs to 15 residues. Trimming cost V 1 base and J 7 bases; bases outside gene matches: 7. The germline gives CDR1 SGHNT, CDR2 YYREEE (reference sequence). Using immunoSEQ multiplex PCR, the repertoire was profiled, and TCRdb retains in-frame clones only, with some absent. The sample lists under 75,000 clones; less than 85% were seen once. In the case of this clone: What it binds is unknown.

The starting material was peripheral blood, obtained on day 0 of AZD1222 vaccination. This receptor was obtained from an adult in good health. The V call is TRBV5-4, the J call TRBJ2-1, with 8 bases matching TRBD1. The CDR3 sequence: CASSLPQGAGNEQFF. CDR3 in DNA: TGTGCCAGCAGCTTGCCCCAGGGGGCAGGGAATGAGCAGTTCTTC.